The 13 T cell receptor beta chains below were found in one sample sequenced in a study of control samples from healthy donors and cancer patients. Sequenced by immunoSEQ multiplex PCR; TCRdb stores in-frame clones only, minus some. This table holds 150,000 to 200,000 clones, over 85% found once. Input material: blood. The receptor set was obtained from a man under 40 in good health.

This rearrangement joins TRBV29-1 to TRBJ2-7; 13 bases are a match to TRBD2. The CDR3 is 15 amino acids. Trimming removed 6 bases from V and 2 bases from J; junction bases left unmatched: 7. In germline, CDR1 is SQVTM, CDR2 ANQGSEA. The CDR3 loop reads CSVPGTSGTTYEQYF. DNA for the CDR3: TGCAGCGTGCCCGGGACTAGCGGGACAACCTACGAGCAGTACTTC.

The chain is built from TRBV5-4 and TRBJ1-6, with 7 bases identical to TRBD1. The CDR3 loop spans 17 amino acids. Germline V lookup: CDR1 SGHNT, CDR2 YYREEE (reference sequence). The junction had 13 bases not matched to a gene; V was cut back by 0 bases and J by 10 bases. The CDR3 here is CASSLDTITGVRSPLHF. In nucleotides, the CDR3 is TGTGCCAGCAGCTTGGACACGATCACAGGGGTACGGTCACCCCTCCACTTT.

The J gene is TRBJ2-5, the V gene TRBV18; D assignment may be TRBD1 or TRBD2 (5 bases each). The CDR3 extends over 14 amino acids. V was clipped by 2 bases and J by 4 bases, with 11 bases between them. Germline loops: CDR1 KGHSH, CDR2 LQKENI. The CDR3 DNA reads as TGTGCCAGCTCACCAACGAGGGGTGGAGAGACCCAGTACTTC. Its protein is CASSPTRGGETQYF.

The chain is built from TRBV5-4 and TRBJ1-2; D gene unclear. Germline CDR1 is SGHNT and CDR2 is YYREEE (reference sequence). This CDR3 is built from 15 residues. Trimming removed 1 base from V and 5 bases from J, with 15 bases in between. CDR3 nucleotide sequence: TGTGCCAGCAGCTTGAGGCTCACCGGTAGATATGGCTACACCTTC. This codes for CASSLRLTGRYGYTF. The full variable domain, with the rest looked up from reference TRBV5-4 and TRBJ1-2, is ETGVTQSPTHLIKTRGQQVTLRCSSQSGHNTVSWYQQALGQGPQFIFQYYREEENGRGNFPPRFSGLQFPNYSSELNVNALELDDSALYLCASSLRLTGRYGYTFGSGTRLTVV.

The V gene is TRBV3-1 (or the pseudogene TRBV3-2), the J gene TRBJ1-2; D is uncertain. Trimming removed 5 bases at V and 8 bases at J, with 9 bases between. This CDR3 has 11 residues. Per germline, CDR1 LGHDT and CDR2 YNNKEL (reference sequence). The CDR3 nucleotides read TGTGCCAGCAGCTCTCAACGCGGCTACACCTTC. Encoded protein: CASSSQRGYTF.

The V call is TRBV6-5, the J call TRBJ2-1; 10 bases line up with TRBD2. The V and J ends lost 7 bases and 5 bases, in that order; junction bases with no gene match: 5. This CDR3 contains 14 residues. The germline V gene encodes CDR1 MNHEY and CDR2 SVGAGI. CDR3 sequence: CASTLAGVNNEQFF. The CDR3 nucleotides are TGTGCCAGCACCCTAGCGGGAGTGAACAATGAGCAGTTCTTC.

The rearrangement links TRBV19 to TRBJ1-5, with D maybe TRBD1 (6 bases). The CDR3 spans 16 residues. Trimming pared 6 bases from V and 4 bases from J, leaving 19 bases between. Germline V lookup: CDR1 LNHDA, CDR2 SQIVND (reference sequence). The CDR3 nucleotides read TGTGCCAGTAGGGGGGGGCTCCAGGGAGGGAATCAGCCCCAGCATTTT. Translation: CASRGGLQGGNQPQHF.

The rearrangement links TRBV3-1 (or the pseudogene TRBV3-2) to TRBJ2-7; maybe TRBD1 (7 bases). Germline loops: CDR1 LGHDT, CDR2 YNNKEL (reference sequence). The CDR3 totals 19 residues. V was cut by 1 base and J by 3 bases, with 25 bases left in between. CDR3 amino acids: CASSQGGAPRDSRVYEQYF. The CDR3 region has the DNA TGTGCCAGCAGCCAAGGGGGGGCACCCCGGGACAGTCGGGTCTACGAGCAGTACTTC.

The CDR3 reads CASSSSGSYNEQFF. The DNA of the CDR3 is TGTGCCAGCAGCTCGAGCGGGTCCTACAATGAGCAGTTCTTC. The rearrangement links TRBV5-6 to TRBJ2-1; TRBD2 is a possible D gene (6 bases). CDR3 length equals 14 residues. Germline lookup yields CDR1 SGHDT and CDR2 YYEEEE. V dropped 3 bases and J dropped 1 base, with 8 bases sitting between them.

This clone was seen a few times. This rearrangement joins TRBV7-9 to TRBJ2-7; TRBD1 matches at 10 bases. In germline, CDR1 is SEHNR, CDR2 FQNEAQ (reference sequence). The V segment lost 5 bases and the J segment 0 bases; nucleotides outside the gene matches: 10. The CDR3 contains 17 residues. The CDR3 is CASSLLLTGGSSYEQYF. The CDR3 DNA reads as TGTGCCAGCAGCCTCCTTTTGACAGGGGGCAGCTCCTACGAGCAGTACTTC.

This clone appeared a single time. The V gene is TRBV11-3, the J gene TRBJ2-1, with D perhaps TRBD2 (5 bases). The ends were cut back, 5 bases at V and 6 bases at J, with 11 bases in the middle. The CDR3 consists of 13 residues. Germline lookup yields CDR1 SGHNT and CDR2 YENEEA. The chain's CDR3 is CASSVGLSNEQFF. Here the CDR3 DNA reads TGTGCCAGCAGCGTCGGACTGAGCAATGAGCAGTTCTTC.

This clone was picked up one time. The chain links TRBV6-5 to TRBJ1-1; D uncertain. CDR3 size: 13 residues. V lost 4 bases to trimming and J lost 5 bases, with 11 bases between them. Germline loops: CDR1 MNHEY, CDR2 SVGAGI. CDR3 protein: CASSWTFGTEAFF. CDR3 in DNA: TGTGCCAGCAGTTGGACTTTTGGAACTGAAGCTTTCTTT.

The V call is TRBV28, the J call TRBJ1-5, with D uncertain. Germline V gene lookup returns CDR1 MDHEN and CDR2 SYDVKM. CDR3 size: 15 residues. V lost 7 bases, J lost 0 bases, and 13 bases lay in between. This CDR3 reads CASTLGRDSNQPQHF. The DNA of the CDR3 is TGTGCCAGCACCCTAGGTAGGGATAGCAATCAGCCCCAGCATTTT.